This TCR beta chain was observed in a study of technical replicates of blood from a handful of donors. V was cut by 5 bases and J by 6 bases, with 8 bases left in between. The CDR3 contains 11 residues. Per germline, CDR1 LNHDA and CDR2 SQIVND (reference sequence). Data came from immunoSEQ multiplex PCR; TCRdb stores just in-frame clones and leaves some out. The table shows around 76,000 clones, with roughly nine tenths occurring only once. The V and J genes are TRBV19 and TRBJ2-7; no reliable D call. This receptor was taken from a human donor in good health. Sequenced: T cells isolated from PBMCs. CDR3 residues: CASSFELEQYF. The CDR3, as DNA: TGTGCCAGTAGTTTCGAGCTCGAGCAGTACTTC.